The clone carrying this T cell receptor beta chain is a singleton in its sample. Using immunoSEQ multiplex PCR, the repertoire was profiled, and TCRdb retains in-frame clones only, with some absent. Here the sample spans about 330,000 clones, over 75% being singletons. V was cut by 2 bases and J by 0 bases, with 6 bases left in between. The germline gives CDR1 SGHRS, CDR2 YFSETQ. The CDR3 consists of 14 residues. The data derive from a study of blood T cell repertoires in COVID-19. Across the whole study: Researchers got acute and convalescent COVID-19 samples from the United States, Italy and Spain.

Material: peripheral blood. The rearrangement joins TRBV5-1 to TRBJ2-1; unclear D gene. The origin of this receptor is a woman between 50 and 59 years old with active or convalescent COVID-19. CDR3 loop: CASSLQSSYNEQFF. The CDR3 DNA follows: TGCGCCAGCAGCTTACAGAGCTCCTACAATGAGCAGTTCTTC.